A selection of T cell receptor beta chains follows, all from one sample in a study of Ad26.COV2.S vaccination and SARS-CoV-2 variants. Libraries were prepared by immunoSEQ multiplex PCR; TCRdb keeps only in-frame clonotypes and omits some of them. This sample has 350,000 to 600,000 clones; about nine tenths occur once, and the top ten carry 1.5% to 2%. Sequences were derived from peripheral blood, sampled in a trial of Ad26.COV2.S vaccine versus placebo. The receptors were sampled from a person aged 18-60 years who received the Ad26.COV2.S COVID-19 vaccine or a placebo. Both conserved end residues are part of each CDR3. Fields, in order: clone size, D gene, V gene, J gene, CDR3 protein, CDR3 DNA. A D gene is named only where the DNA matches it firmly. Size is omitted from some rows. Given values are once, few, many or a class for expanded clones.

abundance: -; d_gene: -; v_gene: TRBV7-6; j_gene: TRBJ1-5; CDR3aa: CASSPIEGFQPQHF; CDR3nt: TGTGCCAGCAGCCCAATAGAGGGTTTTCAGCCCCAGCATTTT
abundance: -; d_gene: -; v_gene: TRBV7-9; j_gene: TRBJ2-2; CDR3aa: CASSLARGLANTGELFF; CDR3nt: TGTGCCAGCAGCTTAGCCCGGGGACTTGCGAACACCGGGGAGCTGTTTTTT
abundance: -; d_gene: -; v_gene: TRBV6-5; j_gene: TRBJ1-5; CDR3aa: CASSYSGSSNQPQHF; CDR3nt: TGTGCCAGCAGTTACTCAGGGAGCAGCAATCAGCCCCAGCATTTT
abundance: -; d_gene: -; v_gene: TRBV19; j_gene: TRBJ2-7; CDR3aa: CASSDGRLAYEQYF; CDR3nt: TGTGCCAGTAGTGACGGCAGGTTAGCCTACGAGCAGTACTTC
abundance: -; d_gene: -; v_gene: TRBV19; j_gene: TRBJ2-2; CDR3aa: CASRAIQGSGELFF; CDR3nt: TGTGCCAGTAGGGCCATTCAGGGGTCCGGGGAGCTGTTTTTT
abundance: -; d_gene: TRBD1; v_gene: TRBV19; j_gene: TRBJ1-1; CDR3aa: CASSVPGGVTEAFF; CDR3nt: TGTGCCAGTAGTGTCCCAGGGGGAGTCACTGAAGCTTTCTTT
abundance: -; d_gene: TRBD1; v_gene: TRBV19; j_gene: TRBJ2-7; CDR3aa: CASSTPSGTGGSREQYF; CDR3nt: TGTGCCAGTAGTACCCCTTCCGGGACAGGGGGCTCGCGAGAGCAGTACTTC
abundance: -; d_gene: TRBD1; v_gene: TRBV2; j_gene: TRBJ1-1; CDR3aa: CASSEASRSGDRGGTEAFF; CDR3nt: TGTGCCAGCAGTGAAGCCTCCCGGTCGGGGGACAGGGGCGGCACTGAAGCTTTCTTT
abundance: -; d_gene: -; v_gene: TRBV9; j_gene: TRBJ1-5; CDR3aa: CASSLQGQNNQPQHF; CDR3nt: TGTGCCAGCAGCCTCCAAGGACAGAACAATCAGCCCCAGCATTTT
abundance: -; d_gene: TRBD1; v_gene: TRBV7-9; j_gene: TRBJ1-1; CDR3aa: CASSRRTGGTEAFF; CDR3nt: TGTGCCAGCAGCCGAAGGACAGGGGGCACTGAAGCTTTCTTT
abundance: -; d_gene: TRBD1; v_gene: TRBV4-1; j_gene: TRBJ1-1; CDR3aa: CASSHQLGTAISEAFF; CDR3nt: TGCGCCAGCAGCCATCAATTAGGGACAGCGATATCTGAAGCTTTCTTT
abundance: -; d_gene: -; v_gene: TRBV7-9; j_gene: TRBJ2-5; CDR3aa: CASSFHLETQYF; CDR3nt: TGTGCCAGCAGCTTTCACCTGGAGACCCAGTACTTC
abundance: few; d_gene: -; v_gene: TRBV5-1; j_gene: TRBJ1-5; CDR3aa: CASSLVVGQPQHF; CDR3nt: TGCGCCAGCAGCTTGGTCGTGGGCCAGCCCCAGCATTTT
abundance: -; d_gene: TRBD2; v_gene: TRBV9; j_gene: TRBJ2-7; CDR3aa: CASSVSGSSHYEQYF; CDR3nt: TGTGCCAGCAGCGTAAGCGGGAGTTCCCACTACGAGCAGTACTTC
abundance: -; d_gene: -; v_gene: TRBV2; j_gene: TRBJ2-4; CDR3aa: CASSGVGGNIQYF; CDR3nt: TGTGCCAGCAGCGGGGTTGGTGGAAACATTCAGTACTTC
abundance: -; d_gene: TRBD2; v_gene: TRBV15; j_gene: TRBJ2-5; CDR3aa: CATSRPGLEKETQYF; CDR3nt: TGTGCCACCAGCAGACCGGGACTAGAAAAAGAGACCCAGTACTTC
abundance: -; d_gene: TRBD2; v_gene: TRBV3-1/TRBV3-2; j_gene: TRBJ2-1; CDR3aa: CASSQGGSSYNEQFF; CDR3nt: TGTGCCAGCAGCCAAGGCGGGAGCTCCTACAATGAGCAGTTCTTC
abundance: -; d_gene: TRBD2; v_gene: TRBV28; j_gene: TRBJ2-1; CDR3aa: CASSSSGLAHNEQFF; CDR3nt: TGTGCCAGCAGTTCTTCAGGACTAGCGCACAATGAGCAGTTCTTC
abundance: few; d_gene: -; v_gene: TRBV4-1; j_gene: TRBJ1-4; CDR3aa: CASSGTGTLEKLFF; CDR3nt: TGCGCCAGCAGCGGTACAGGTACTCTGGAAAAACTGTTTTTT
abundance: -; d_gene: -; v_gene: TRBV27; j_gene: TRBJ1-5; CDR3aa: CASSQHRPGANLNQPQHF; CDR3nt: TGTGCCAGCAGTCAACACCGCCCAGGGGCTAACCTCAATCAGCCCCAGCATTTT
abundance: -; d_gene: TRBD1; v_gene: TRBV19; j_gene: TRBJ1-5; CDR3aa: CASQRTGDRQPQHF; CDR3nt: TGTGCCTCCCAGAGGACAGGGGATCGGCAGCCCCAGCATTTT
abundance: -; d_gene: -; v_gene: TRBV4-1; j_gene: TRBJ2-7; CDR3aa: CASSQGPGSSYEQYF; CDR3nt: TGCGCCAGCAGCCAGGGTCCAGGGAGCTCCTACGAGCAGTACTTC
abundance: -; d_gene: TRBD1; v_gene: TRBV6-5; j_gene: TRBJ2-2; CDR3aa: CASRETGFTGELFF; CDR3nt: TGTGCCAGCAGGGAGACAGGGTTCACCGGGGAGCTGTTTTTT
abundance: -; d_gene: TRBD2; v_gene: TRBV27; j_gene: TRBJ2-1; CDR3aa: CASSLSGAGAAYNEQFF; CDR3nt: TGTGCCAGCAGTTTATCCGGAGCGGGGGCTGCCTACAATGAGCAGTTCTTC
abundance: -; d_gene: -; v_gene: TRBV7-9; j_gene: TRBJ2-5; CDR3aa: CAGTLGGETQYF; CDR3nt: TGCGCCGGGACGCTTGGGGGAGAGACCCAGTACTTC
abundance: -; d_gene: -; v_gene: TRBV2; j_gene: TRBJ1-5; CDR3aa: CASSARGGGQPQHF; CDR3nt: TGTGCCAGCAGTGCCAGGGGCGGGGGGCAGCCCCAGCATTTT
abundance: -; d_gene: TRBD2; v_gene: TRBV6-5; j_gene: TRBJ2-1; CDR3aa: CASSYPGLAGNEQFF; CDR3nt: TGTGCCAGCAGTTACCCGGGACTAGCGGGCAATGAGCAGTTCTTC
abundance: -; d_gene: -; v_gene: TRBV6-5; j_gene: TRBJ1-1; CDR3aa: CASLNWGRGNTEAFF; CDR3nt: TGTGCCAGCCTAAACTGGGGGCGCGGAAACACTGAAGCTTTCTTT
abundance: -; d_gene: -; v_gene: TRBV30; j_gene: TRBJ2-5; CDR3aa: CAWEPGVTKETQYF; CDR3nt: TGTGCCTGGGAGCCAGGGGTGACAAAAGAGACCCAGTACTTC
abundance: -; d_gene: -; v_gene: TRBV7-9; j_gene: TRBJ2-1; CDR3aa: CASSSGIDYNEQFF; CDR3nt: TGTGCCAGCAGCTCTGGGATTGATTACAATGAGCAGTTCTTC
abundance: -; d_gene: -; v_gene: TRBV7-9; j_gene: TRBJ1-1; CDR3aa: CASKPTAGGTEAFF; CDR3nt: TGTGCCAGCAAACCGACTGCGGGGGGTACTGAAGCTTTCTTT
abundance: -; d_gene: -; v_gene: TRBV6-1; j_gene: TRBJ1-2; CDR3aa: CASSEALAESYGYTF; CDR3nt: TGTGCCAGCAGTGAAGCGCTTGCGGAAAGCTATGGCTACACCTTC
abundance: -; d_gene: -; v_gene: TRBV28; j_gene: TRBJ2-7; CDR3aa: CASSLWASLHEQYF; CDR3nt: TGTGCCAGCAGTTTATGGGCGAGCCTACACGAGCAGTACTTC
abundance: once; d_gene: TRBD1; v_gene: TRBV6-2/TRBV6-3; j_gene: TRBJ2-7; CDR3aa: CASSYKDRGKQYF; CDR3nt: TGTGCCAGCAGTTACAAGGACAGGGGAAAGCAGTACTTC
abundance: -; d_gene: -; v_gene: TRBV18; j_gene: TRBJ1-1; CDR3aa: CASSPRSEYTEAFF; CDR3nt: TGTGCCAGCTCACCACGGAGTGAGTACACTGAAGCTTTCTTT
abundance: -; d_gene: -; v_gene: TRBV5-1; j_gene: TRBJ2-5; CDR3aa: CASSLSPGEETQYF; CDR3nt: TGCGCCAGCTCCCTCTCCCCGGGGGAAGAGACCCAGTACTTC
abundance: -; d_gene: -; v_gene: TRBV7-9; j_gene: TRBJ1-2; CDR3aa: CASTLGTARDGYTF; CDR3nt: TGTGCCAGCACCCTCGGCACAGCCCGGGATGGCTACACCTTC
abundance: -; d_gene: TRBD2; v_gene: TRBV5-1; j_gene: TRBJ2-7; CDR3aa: CASSLVSGATYEQYF; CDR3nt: TGCGCCAGCAGCTTGGTTAGCGGGGCCACCTACGAGCAGTACTTC
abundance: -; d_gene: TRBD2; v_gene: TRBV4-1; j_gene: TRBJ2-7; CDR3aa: CASSQGRRAGNYEQYF; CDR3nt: TGCGCCAGCAGCCAAGGGAGGCGAGCGGGAAACTACGAGCAGTACTTC
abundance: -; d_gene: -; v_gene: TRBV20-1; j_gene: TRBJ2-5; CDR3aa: CSARLQETQYF; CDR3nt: TGCAGTGCTAGACTCCAAGAGACCCAGTACTTC
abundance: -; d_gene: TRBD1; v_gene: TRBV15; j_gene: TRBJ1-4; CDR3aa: CATSGKLQGGTNEKLFF; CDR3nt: TGTGCCACCAGCGGCAAACTTCAGGGGGGAACTAATGAAAAACTGTTTTTT
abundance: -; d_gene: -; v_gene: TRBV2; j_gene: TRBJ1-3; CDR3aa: CASSVGNTIYF; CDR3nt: TGTGCCAGCAGTGTGGGAAACACCATATATTTT
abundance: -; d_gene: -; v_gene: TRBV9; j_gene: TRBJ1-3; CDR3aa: CASSVDISGNTIYF; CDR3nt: TGTGCCAGCAGCGTGGACATCTCTGGAAACACCATATATTTT
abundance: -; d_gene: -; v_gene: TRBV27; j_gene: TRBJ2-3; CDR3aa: CASGHSGLGTDTQYF; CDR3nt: TGTGCCAGCGGCCACAGTGGGTTGGGCACAGATACGCAGTATTTT
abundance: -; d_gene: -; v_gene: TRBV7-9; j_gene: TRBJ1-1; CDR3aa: CASSKDGNTEAFF; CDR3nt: TGTGCCAGCAGCAAGGACGGGAACACTGAAGCTTTCTTT
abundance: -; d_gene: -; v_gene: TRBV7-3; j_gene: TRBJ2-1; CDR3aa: CASSQIYTGPGYNEQFF; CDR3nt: TGTGCCAGCAGCCAAATATACACCGGACCAGGCTACAATGAGCAGTTCTTC
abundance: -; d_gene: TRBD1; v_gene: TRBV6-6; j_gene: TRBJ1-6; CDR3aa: CASSQSETGWGYNSPLHF; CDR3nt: TGTGCCAGCAGTCAATCGGAGACAGGGTGGGGATATAATTCACCCCTCCACTTT
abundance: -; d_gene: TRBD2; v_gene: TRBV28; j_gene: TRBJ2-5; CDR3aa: CASSLLILGLAESQETQYF; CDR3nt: TGTGCCAGCAGTTTATTAATCCTAGGACTAGCGGAATCACAAGAGACCCAGTACTTC
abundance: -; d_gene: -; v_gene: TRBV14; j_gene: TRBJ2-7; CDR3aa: CASSQHIGSYEQYF; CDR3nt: TGTGCCAGCAGCCAACACATTGGTAGCTACGAGCAGTACTTC
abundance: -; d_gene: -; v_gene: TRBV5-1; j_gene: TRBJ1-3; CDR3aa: CASSFSPGAGNTIYF; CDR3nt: TGCGCCAGCAGCTTTTCCCCAGGGGCTGGAAACACCATATATTTT
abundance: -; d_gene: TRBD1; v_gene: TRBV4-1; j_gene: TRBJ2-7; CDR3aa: CASSLDRGYEQYF; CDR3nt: TGCGCCAGCAGCCTCGACAGGGGGTACGAGCAGTACTTC
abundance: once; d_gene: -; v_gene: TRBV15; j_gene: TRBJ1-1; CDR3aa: CATSRDMNTEAFF; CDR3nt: TGTGCCACCAGCAGAGACATGAACACTGAAGCTTTCTTT
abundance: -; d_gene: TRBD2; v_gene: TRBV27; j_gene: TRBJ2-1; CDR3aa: CASSLTAGVAYNEQFF; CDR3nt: TGTGCCAGCAGTTTAACTGCGGGAGTGGCCTACAATGAGCAGTTCTTC
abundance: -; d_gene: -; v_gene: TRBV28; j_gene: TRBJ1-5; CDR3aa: CASRSAGSNQPQHF; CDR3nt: TGTGCCAGCAGATCCGCAGGGAGCAATCAGCCCCAGCATTTT
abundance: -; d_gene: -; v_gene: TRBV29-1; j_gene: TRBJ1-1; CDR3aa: CSVDEGLGAFF; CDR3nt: TGCAGCGTTGACGAGGGCCTGGGGGCTTTCTTT
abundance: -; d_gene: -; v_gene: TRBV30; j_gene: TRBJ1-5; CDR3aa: CAWSREARQPQHF; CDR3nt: TGTGCCTGGAGTAGGGAGGCTCGTCAGCCCCAGCATTTT
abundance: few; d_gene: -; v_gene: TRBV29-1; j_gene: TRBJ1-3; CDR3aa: CSVTVLIGNTIYF; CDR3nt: TGCAGCGTGACAGTGCTCATTGGAAACACCATATATTTT
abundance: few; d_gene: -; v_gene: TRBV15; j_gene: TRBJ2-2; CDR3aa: CATSREKGGNTGELFF; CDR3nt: TGTGCCACCAGCAGAGAGAAGGGTGGGAACACCGGGGAGCTGTTTTTT
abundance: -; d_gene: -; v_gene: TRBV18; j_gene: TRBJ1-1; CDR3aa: CASSPPGFTEAFF; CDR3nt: TGTGCCAGCTCACCCCCCGGATTCACTGAAGCTTTCTTT